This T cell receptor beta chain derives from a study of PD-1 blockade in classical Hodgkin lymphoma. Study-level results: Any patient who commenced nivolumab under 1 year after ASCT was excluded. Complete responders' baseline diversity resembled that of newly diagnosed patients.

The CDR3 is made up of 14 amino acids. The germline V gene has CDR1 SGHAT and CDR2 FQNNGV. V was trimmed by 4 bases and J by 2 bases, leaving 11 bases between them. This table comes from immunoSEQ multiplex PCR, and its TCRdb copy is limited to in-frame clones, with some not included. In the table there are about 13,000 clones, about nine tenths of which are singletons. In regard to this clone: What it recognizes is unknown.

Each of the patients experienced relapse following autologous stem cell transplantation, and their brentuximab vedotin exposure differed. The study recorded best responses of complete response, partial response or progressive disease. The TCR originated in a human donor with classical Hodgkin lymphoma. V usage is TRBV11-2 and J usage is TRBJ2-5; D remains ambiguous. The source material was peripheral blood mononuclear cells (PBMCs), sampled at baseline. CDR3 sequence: CASSWGIGQETQYF. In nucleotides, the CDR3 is TGTGCCAGCAGCTGGGGAATAGGGCAAGAGACCCAGTACTTC.